A single sample is the source of the 27 T cell receptor beta chains below, sequenced in a study of radiotherapy plus CTLA-4 blockade in lung cancer. Sequencing used immunoSEQ multiplex PCR; TCRdb keeps in-frame clones, though not all of them. The data hold 40,000 to 60,000 clones, with about 88% observed a single time. The sample here was peripheral blood, taken from a patient treated with radiotherapy plus ipilimumab. Source of these receptors: a human donor with non-small cell lung cancer that progressed on radiotherapy plus ipilimumab. Some clones in this sample may be carry-over from other donors' samples.

V and J are TRBV11-3 and TRBJ2-3; 12 bases are shared with TRBD2. The CDR3 is 14 residues long. V shed 3 bases, J shed 5 bases, and the junction held 0 bases outside the gene matches. Germline CDR1 and CDR2: SGHNT and YENEEA. This CDR3 reads CASSLGLAGDTQYF. DNA for the CDR3: TGTGCCAGCAGCTTGGGACTAGCGGGAGATACGCAGTATTTT.

J is TRBJ1-1 and V is TRBV19, with D possibly TRBD1 on 6 matching bases. The length of the CDR3 is 12 residues. Germline lookup yields CDR1 LNHDA and CDR2 SQIVND (reference sequence). The V end lost 4 bases, the J end lost 4 bases, and 7 bases lay between the germline ends. CDR3: CASSRDTTEAFF. The CDR3 DNA reads TGTGCCAGTAGTAGGGACACCACTGAAGCTTTCTTT. Filled out from reference TRBV19 and TRBJ1-1, the complete variable domain reads DGGITQSPKYLFRKEGQNVTLSCEQNLNHDAMYWYRQDPGQGLRLIYYSQIVNDFQKGDIAEGYSVSREKKESFPLTVTSAQKNPTAFYLCASSRDTTEAFFGQGTRLTVV.

The chain couples TRBV12-5 to TRBJ1-1; possibly TRBD1 for D (6 bases). Per germline, CDR1 LGHNT and CDR2 FRNRAP. The V end lost 7 bases, the J end lost 4 bases, and 16 bases lay between the germline ends. CDR3 length equals 14 residues. The CDR3 protein is CASAADGRGTEAFF. For the CDR3, the DNA is TGTGCTAGTGCCGCGGACGGCAGGGGCACTGAAGCTTTCTTT.

The chain recombines TRBV11-2 with TRBJ2-5, with D possibly TRBD1 on 6 matching bases. Trimming shortened V by 1 base and J by 2 bases, and 11 bases separated the two germline ends. From germline, CDR1 is SGHAT and CDR2 FQNNGV. The CDR3 sequence is 15 residues long. The CDR3 DNA sequence: TGTGCCAGCAGCTTAGGGACAGCTTATCAAGAGACCCAGTACTTC. Its translation: CASSLGTAYQETQYF. The variable domain in full, completed from reference TRBV11-2 and TRBJ2-5, reads EAGVAQSPRYKIIEKRQSVAFWCNPISGHATLYWYQQILGQGPKLLIQFQNNGVVDDSQLPKDRFSAERLKGVDSTLKIQPAKLEDSAVYLCASSLGTAYQETQYFGPGTRLLVL.

J is TRBJ2-1 and V is TRBV9; 8 nucleotides agree with TRBD2. CDR1 is SGDLS and CDR2 is YYNGEE in the germline V gene. There are 15 residues in the CDR3. V was clipped by 4 bases and J by 6 bases; unmatched bases: 9. The DNA for the CDR3 is TGTGCCAGCAGCCAAAGGACTAGCAAAGGCAATGAGCAGTTCTTC. As protein: CASSQRTSKGNEQFF.

The rearrangement uses TRBV5-1 and TRBJ2-7, with TRBD1 matching 7 bases. CDR3 length equals 14 residues. V dropped 4 bases and J dropped 5; count of bases not matched to a gene: 9. Germline lookup yields CDR1 SGHRS and CDR2 YFSETQ. The CDR3 DNA is TGCGCCAGCAGCATAACCGGGACAGCCAACGAGCAGTACTTC. This gives the protein CASSITGTANEQYF.

This chain joins TRBV27 and TRBJ1-5; 10 nucleotides line up with TRBD1. The CDR3 has 15 residues. The ends lost 0 bases at V and 7 bases at J; junction bases unmatched: 3. Per germline, CDR1 MNHEY and CDR2 SMNVEV (reference sequence). In DNA, the CDR3 is TGTGCCAGCAGTTTATCGACAGGGGGCGGGCAGCCCCAGCATTTT. Translated: CASSLSTGGGQPQHF.

As to this clone: The conserved closing phenylalanine or tryptophan is absent in this CDR3, likely reflecting a read error. The chain is built from TRBV27 and TRBJ2-7, with D perhaps matching TRBD1 (6 bases). Germline V gives CDR1 MNHEY, CDR2 SMNVEV (reference sequence). The CDR3 runs to 16 residues. The V end was cut by 3 bases, the J end by 0 bases, with 15 bases between. CDR3 in amino acids: CASSFGRQGPSYEQYL. The CDR3 DNA reads TGTGCCAGCAGTTTTGGGCGGCAGGGGCCCTCCTACGAGCAGTACCTC.

The chain combines TRBV7-2 with TRBJ2-7; 8 bases line up with TRBD1. Germline-derived CDR1 and CDR2 are SGHTA and FQGNSA. CDR3 length equals 15 residues. The ends lost 5 bases at V and 0 bases at J; junction bases unmatched: 6. CDR3 coding DNA: TGTGCCAGCAGCGCGGACAGGGCAAGCTCCTACGAGCAGTACTTC. Its translation is CASSADRASSYEQYF.

This chain uses TRBV6-1 with TRBJ2-1; no clear D. This CDR3 contains 12 residues. Germline CDR1 MNHNS, CDR2 SASEGT. Trimming removed 4 bases at V and 5 bases at J, with 6 bases between. CDR3: CASSVSNNEQFF. CDR3 in DNA: TGTGCCAGCAGTGTGTCTAACAATGAGCAGTTCTTC.

The chain links TRBV6-5 to TRBJ1-1; D might be TRBD1 (5 bases). The CDR3 sequence is 14 residues long. V was pared by 8 bases and J by 5 bases, with 18 bases between. Germline CDR1 and CDR2: MNHEY and SVGAGI. The CDR3 spells CASSPAGQGTEAFF. Here the CDR3 DNA reads TGTGCCAGCTCCCCGGCAGGACAAGGAACTGAAGCTTTCTTT.

This clone was recorded once. The rearrangement uses TRBV7-3 and TRBJ2-1; TRBD2 agrees at 12 bases. The CDR3 sequence is 17 residues long. Germline CDR1 is SGHTA and CDR2 is FQGTGA. J was trimmed by 3 bases and V by 4 bases; bases with no gene match: 7. The CDR3 DNA follows: TGTGCCAGCAGCTCGCAGGTACTAGCGGGGGGCTACAATGAGCAGTTCTTC. Its translation: CASSSQVLAGGYNEQFF.

This clone was observed once. The chain carries TRBV5-1 and TRBJ1-2; D ambiguous. The CDR3 has 15 amino acids. V lost 2 bases and J 7 bases, leaving 18 bases between the germline ends. The germline CDR1 and CDR2 sequences are SGHRS and YFSETQ. Written as DNA, the CDR3 is TGCGCCAGCAGCTTTTCGGAGGGCCCTTTGAGTGGCTACACCTTC. Translated: CASSFSEGPLSGYTF.

The chain employs TRBV28 and TRBJ2-3; tentative D call: TRBD1 (6 bases). The ends were cut back, 4 bases at V and 0 bases at J, with 11 bases in the middle. There are 15 residues in the CDR3. CDR1 and CDR2 from the germline V gene are MDHEN and SYDVKM. The CDR3 nucleotides are TGTGCCAGCAGTTGGTCGGGACATAGCACAGATACGCAGTATTTT. Protein sequence: CASSWSGHSTDTQYF.

This clone was counted between two and nine times. V gene TRBV25-1 combines with J gene TRBJ1-1; D is unclear. The length of the CDR3 is 12 residues. Trimming took 6 bases from V and 4 from J, leaving 9 bases between them. Germline V gives CDR1 MGHDK, CDR2 SYGVNS. CDR3 amino acids: CASRKTATEAFF. The CDR3 nucleotides are TGTGCCAGCAGAAAAACAGCCACTGAAGCTTTCTTT.

This clone has just one count. The chain recombines TRBV5-1 with TRBJ2-5, with a possible D match to TRBD1 (6 bases). V dropped 5 bases and J dropped 5 bases, with 16 bases sitting between them. The CDR3 is 14 amino acids. Germline CDR1 is SGHRS and CDR2 is YFSETQ. This CDR3 reads CASSQYQGSETQYF. CDR3 DNA sequence: TGCGCCAGCAGTCAATACCAGGGGTCGGAGACCCAGTACTTC.

This clone was picked up one time. This chain links TRBV7-3 with TRBJ2-4; possibly TRBD2 for D (5 bases). The V gene's germline CDR1 is SGHTA and CDR2 FQGTGA. Trimming took 7 bases from V and 1 from J, leaving 20 bases between them. The CDR3 sequence is 17 residues long. Here the CDR3 reads CASNPRRTELAKNIQYF. The CDR3 nucleotides are TGTGCCAGCAATCCTAGGAGGACCGAACTGGCCAAAAACATTCAGTACTTC. The full variable domain, its missing parts supplied by reference TRBV7-3 and TRBJ2-4, is GAGVSQTPSNKVTEKGKYVELRCDPISGHTALYWYRQSLGQGPEFLIYFQGTGAADDSGLPNDRFFAVRPEGSVSTLKIQRTERGDSAVYLCASNPRRTELAKNIQYFGAGTRLSVL.

The chain recombines TRBV28 with TRBJ2-5; 7 bases are a match to TRBD1. With 3 bases clipped from V and 6 bases from J, the junction kept 7 bases outside the gene matches. CDR1 and CDR2 from the germline V gene are MDHEN and SYDVKM. CDR3 length: 14 residues. DNA for the CDR3: TGTGCCAGCAGTTTGGGGGCAGGGGGAAAGACCCAGTACTTC. Its protein product is CASSLGAGGKTQYF.

This clone occurred a few times. V gene TRBV7-2 combines with J gene TRBJ2-3; 8 bases agree with TRBD2. Germline CDR1 and CDR2: SGHTA and FQGNSA. V lost 1 base, J lost 4 bases, and 7 bases stayed unmatched. This CDR3 contains 16 residues. The CDR3, as DNA: TGTGCCAGCAGCTTAGAAACGGGAGGGTTGCCAGATACGCAGTATTTT. Translation gives CASSLETGGLPDTQYF.

The chain has TRBV27 and TRBJ2-7; 7 bases are shared with TRBD1. CDR3 size: 13 residues. CDR1 and CDR2 (germline): MNHEY, SMNVEV (reference sequence). V was clipped by 2 bases and J by 5 bases; unmatched bases: 3. The CDR3 region has the DNA TGTGCCAGCAGTTTACCAGGGGGAGACGAGCAGTACTTC. It codes for CASSLPGGDEQYF.

V and J are TRBV2 and TRBJ2-7, with a tentative D call TRBD2 (6 bases). Trimming left V 6 bases short and J 5 bases short, with 20 bases between. The CDR3 extends over 15 amino acids. Germline V gene lookup returns CDR1 SNHLY and CDR2 FYNNEI. The CDR3 loop reads CASSRSSGADNEQYF. The DNA for the CDR3 is TGTGCCAGCAGCCGAAGTTCGGGAGCTGACAACGAGCAGTACTTC.

This clone was picked up one time. The genes are TRBV27 and TRBJ2-1; D perhaps matches TRBD2 (6 bases). CDR1 and CDR2 from the germline V gene are MNHEY and SMNVEV (reference sequence). The CDR3 consists of 15 residues. Trimming removed 5 bases at V and 10 bases at J, with 21 bases between. CDR3 in DNA: TGTGCCAGCAGTAGAGTGGGAGGCCGGGGGAGGGAGCAGTTCTTC. It yields the protein CASSRVGGRGREQFF.

This chain connects TRBV19 to TRBJ2-6; weak D call: TRBD2 (6 bases). Germline loops: CDR1 LNHDA, CDR2 SQIVND (reference sequence). The ends were cut back, 6 bases at V and 2 bases at J, with 17 bases in the middle. The CDR3 is 17 residues long. The chain's CDR3 is CASRWGGVGAGANVLTF. Here the CDR3 DNA reads TGTGCCAGTAGATGGGGCGGGGTAGGAGCTGGGGCCAACGTCCTGACTTTC. The full variable domain, completed using reference TRBV19 and TRBJ2-6, is DGGITQSPKYLFRKEGQNVTLSCEQNLNHDAMYWYRQDPGQGLRLIYYSQIVNDFQKGDIAEGYSVSREKKESFPLTVTSAQKNPTAFYLCASRWGGVGAGANVLTFGAGSRLTVL.

The rearrangement links TRBV5-5 to TRBJ1-3, with D perhaps TRBD1 (6 bases). This CDR3 spans 15 amino acids. V gave up 4 bases and J gave up 3 bases, with 14 bases separating them. Germline V gene data show CDR1 as SGHKS and CDR2 as YYEKEE (reference sequence). CDR3 sequence reads: CASSLGSGVGNTIYF. CDR3 coding DNA: TGTGCCAGCAGCCTCGGCTCAGGGGTTGGAAACACCATATATTTT.

CDR3 amino acids: CASSYNREAGYTF. CDR3 coding DNA: TGTGCCAGCAGTTACAATCGAGAAGCTGGCTACACCTTC. This chain links TRBV6-6 with TRBJ1-2; D is uncertain. This CDR3 region has 13 residues. Trimming pared 2 bases from V and 7 bases from J, leaving 11 bases between. The germline V gene has CDR1 MNHNY and CDR2 SVGAGI (reference sequence).

The chain links TRBV6-5 to TRBJ2-7; 11 nucleotides align to TRBD2. Germline trimming cut 9 bases from V and 4 bases from J; bases unmatched to any gene: 8. CDR1 is MNHEY, CDR2 SVGAGI, per germline. CDR3 length: 14 residues. CDR3 DNA: TGTGCCAGTCATACTAGCGGGGGACCATACGAGCAGTACTTC. It codes for CASHTSGGPYEQYF.

The chain combines TRBV9 with TRBJ2-1; TRBD1 might be the D (6 bases). V was trimmed by 0 bases and J by 3 bases, leaving 16 bases between them. Germline V gene sequence: CDR1 SGDLS, CDR2 YYNGEE. The CDR3 contains 17 residues. The CDR3 protein is CASSVEAGGASYNEQFF. In DNA, the CDR3 is TGTGCCAGCAGCGTAGAGGCTGGGGGCGCAAGCTACAATGAGCAGTTCTTC.